One and the same sample provided the 22 T cell receptor beta chains below, sequenced in a study of cytomegalovirus exposure and HLA in healthy donors. PCR involved 60 Vbeta and 13 Jbeta primers. Generated by immunoSEQ multiplex PCR, the TCRdb table keeps only in-frame clones and is missing some. The data contain about 170,000 clones, about 81% of them singletons. Sequenced sample: PBMCs. Receptor source: a girl aged 2 to 9 in good health and CMV-seropositive.

In DNA form, the CDR3 reads TGTGCCAGCAGTATCGGGACAGGGGAGACCCAGTACTTC. Translating it yields CASSIGTGETQYF. The chain employs TRBV7-3 and TRBJ2-5; 9 bases line up with TRBD1. CDR3 length: 13 amino acids. Germline CDR1 SGHTA, CDR2 FQGTGA. V lost 6 bases to trimming and J lost 5 bases; unmatched junction nucleotides: 4.

The sample holds one count of this clone. V is TRBV28 and J is TRBJ2-7; D is uncertain. The ends were cut back, 2 bases at V and 3 bases at J, with 8 bases in the middle. CDR1 is MDHEN and CDR2 is SYDVKM in the germline V gene. The CDR3 covers 13 residues. CDR3 bases: TGTGCCAGCAGTTTAAGCAGCGTCTACGAGCAGTACTTC. As protein: CASSLSSVYEQYF.

The chain combines TRBV6-1 with TRBJ2-5, with 7 bases aligning to TRBD2. CDR1 and CDR2 from the germline V gene are MNHNS and SASEGT. V was pared by 7 bases and J by 3 bases, with 5 bases of the junction left unmatched. This CDR3 comprises 13 residues. DNA for the CDR3: TGTGCCAGCATCCTAAGCGGGAAAGAGACCCAGTACTTC. Protein: CASILSGKETQYF.

This rearrangement joins TRBV11-3 to TRBJ2-1; TRBD2 matches 9 bases. Germline CDR1 reads SGHNT; CDR2 reads YENEEA. Unmatched junction bases numbered 7, after V lost 1 base and J lost 0 bases. The CDR3 covers 18 residues. CDR3 region: CASSLVVAGDSSYNEQFF. CDR3 coding DNA: TGTGCCAGCAGCTTAGTGGTAGCGGGAGACTCCTCCTACAATGAGCAGTTCTTC.

This chain joins TRBV18 and TRBJ1-2; D perhaps matches TRBD1 (5 bases). Trimming removed 2 bases from V and 14 bases from J, with 12 bases in between. This CDR3 has 11 amino acids. Germline V gives CDR1 KGHSH, CDR2 LQKENI. DNA for the CDR3: TGTGCCAGCTCACCAGACAGTGCGTTAACCTTC. It yields the protein CASSPDSALTF.

J is TRBJ1-2 and V is TRBV5-1, with D perhaps matching TRBD1 (5 bases). The CDR3 covers 15 residues. Between the trimmed V and J ends, which lost 1 base and 2 bases, there was a span of 12 bases. Germline CDR1 is SGHRS and CDR2 is YFSETQ. In DNA, the CDR3 is TGCGCCAGCAGCTTGCAGGGTCCTCCGAACTATGGCTACACCTTC. It codes for CASSLQGPPNYGYTF.

CDR3 region: CASSLTGNNEQFF. The CDR3 DNA reads as TGTGCCAGTAGTTTGACAGGGAACAATGAGCAGTTCTTC. The V call is TRBV19, the J call TRBJ2-1; TRBD1 agrees at 7 bases. V shed 5 bases and J 5 bases; nucleotides not matched to a gene: 3. CDR1 is LNHDA and CDR2 is SQIVND in the germline V gene (reference sequence). The length of the CDR3 is 13 residues.

The genes are TRBV28 and TRBJ1-1; D gene ambiguous. The CDR3 has 11 residues. V dropped 5 bases and J dropped 6 bases, with 7 bases sitting between them. Germline CDR1 reads MDHEN; CDR2 reads SYDVKM. Here the CDR3 reads CASSLRAEAFF. The CDR3 bases are TGTGCCAGCAGTCTACGGGCTGAAGCTTTCTTT.

This sequence joins TRBV5-1 and TRBJ2-3; D gene uncertain. This CDR3 spans 13 amino acids. V was trimmed by 6 bases and J by 6 bases, leaving 14 bases between them. Per the germline V gene, CDR1 is SGHRS and CDR2 is YFSETQ. The CDR3 is CASNSGSGDTQYF. DNA for the CDR3: TGCGCCAGCAACAGTGGGTCCGGTGATACGCAGTATTTT.

This clone has only a few counts. V and J are TRBV2 and TRBJ2-1; D ambiguous. Trimming took 6 bases from V and 8 from J, leaving 8 bases between them. Germline loops: CDR1 SNHLY, CDR2 FYNNEI. The CDR3 has 11 amino acids. CDR3 protein: CASSGAYEQFF. CDR3 DNA: TGTGCCAGCAGCGGAGCGTATGAGCAGTTCTTC.

The chain combines TRBV5-4 with TRBJ1-4; D perhaps matches TRBD1 (5 bases). V dropped 4 bases and J dropped 9 bases, with 16 bases sitting between them. The germline V gene has CDR1 SGHNT and CDR2 YYREEE (reference sequence). CDR3 length: 14 residues. DNA for the CDR3: TGTGCCAGCAGCACAGCAAAAGACAGAAAAAAACTGTTTTTT. Its protein product is CASSTAKDRKKLFF.

The chain employs TRBV15 and TRBJ1-2; D unclear. Trimming took off 5 bases at V and 0 bases at J, with 13 bases between the two ends. The CDR3 is made up of 15 amino acids. In germline, CDR1 is LNHNV, CDR2 YYDKDF (reference sequence). The CDR3 DNA sequence: TGTGCCACCAGCCGTGACGGAACTACTAACTATGGCTACACCTTC. This codes for CATSRDGTTNYGYTF.

This chain connects TRBV2 to TRBJ2-1; the D gene is possibly TRBD1 (5 bases). The CDR3 length is 12 residues. With 4 bases removed from V and 6 bases from J, the gap between germline ends came to 7 bases. Germline V CDR1 and CDR2: SNHLY, FYNNEI. CDR3 protein: CASSVQGNEQFF. DNA for the CDR3: TGTGCCAGCAGTGTCCAGGGCAATGAGCAGTTCTTC.

The chain uses TRBV6-5 and TRBJ2-1; the match to TRBD2 covers 10 bases. With V trimmed by 6 bases and J by 8 bases, 7 bases remained unmatched. Germline loops: CDR1 MNHEY, CDR2 SVGAGI. The CDR3 runs 14 residues. Here the CDR3 reads CASSLSSGRDEQFF. The CDR3 nucleotides read TGTGCCAGCAGCCTTTCTAGCGGGAGAGATGAGCAGTTCTTC.

This rearrangement joins TRBV7-2 to TRBJ2-3; D uncertain. Trimming pared 5 bases from V and 0 bases from J, leaving 15 bases between. CDR3 length: 16 residues. Looked up from germline, CDR1 is SGHTA and CDR2 is FQGNSA. The CDR3 region is CASSPRLYTSTDTQYF. The DNA for the CDR3 is TGTGCCAGCAGCCCTAGACTCTATACTAGCACAGATACGCAGTATTTT.

The chain uses TRBV28 and TRBJ2-7, with 8 bases identical to TRBD1. The CDR3 has 13 amino acids. Per the germline V gene, CDR1 is MDHEN and CDR2 is SYDVKM. Trimming took 6 bases from V and 3 from J; bases not matched to a gene: 4. DNA of the CDR3: TGTGCCAGCAGCCGCGACAGGGGCTACGAGCAGTACTTC. Translating gives CASSRDRGYEQYF.

The V call is TRBV30, the J call TRBJ2-7, with 7 bases fitting TRBD2. The CDR3 is 16 residues long. V trimming: 7 bases; J trimming: 0 bases; junction bases outside the gene matches: 15. The germline gives CDR1 GTSNPN, CDR2 SVGIG (reference sequence). The DNA for the CDR3 is TGTGCCTCCGCGACCGGGTCTAGCGGAGACTCCTACGAGCAGTACTTC. As protein: CASATGSSGDSYEQYF.

The rearrangement joins TRBV29-1 to TRBJ1-1, with 9 bases matching TRBD1. The CDR3 has 14 residues. V was pared by 7 bases and J by 3 bases, with 9 bases of the junction left unmatched. CDR1 and CDR2 from the germline V gene are SQVTM and ANQGSEA. CDR3 sequence reads: CSATTGGVDTEAFF. CDR3 sequence (DNA): TGCAGCGCCACTACAGGGGGCGTGGACACTGAAGCTTTCTTT.

The genes are TRBV4-2 and TRBJ1-1; TRBD1 matches at 8 bases. The CDR3 consists of 15 residues. Germline CDR1 LGHNA, CDR2 YNFKEQ. The J segment lost 4 bases and the V segment lost 2 bases, leaving 6 bases of the junction unmatched. The CDR3 DNA sequence: TGTGCCAGCAGCCAACCTTCAGGGGGCGTCACTGAAGCTTTCTTT. This gives the protein CASSQPSGGVTEAFF.

V usage is TRBV6-1 and J usage is TRBJ2-7; 8 bases are a match to TRBD2. Germline assignment: CDR1 MNHNS and CDR2 SASEGT. This CDR3 is 14 amino acids long. J was trimmed by 2 bases and V by 3 bases; bases with no gene match: 3. The DNA for the CDR3 is TGTGCCAGCAGTGACGAGCGGGGGCCCTACGAGCAGTACTTC. Translating gives CASSDERGPYEQYF.

The rearrangement uses TRBV5-4 and TRBJ2-7; D gene ambiguous. The germline V gene encodes CDR1 SGHNT and CDR2 YYREEE (reference sequence). The V end was cut by 4 bases, the J end by 1 base, with 21 bases between. The CDR3 length is 17 residues. CDR3 sequence: CASSRPFGGAPSYEQYF. The CDR3 nucleotides are TGTGCCAGCAGCCGACCGTTTGGCGGAGCCCCTTCCTACGAGCAGTACTTC.

The rearrangement uses TRBV2 and TRBJ2-5; TRBD1 agrees at 8 bases. The CDR3 has 15 amino acids. Germline lookup yields CDR1 SNHLY and CDR2 FYNNEI. V lost 6 bases to trimming and J lost 2 bases; unmatched junction nucleotides: 8. The CDR3 spells CASRSQGAPQETQYF. In DNA, the CDR3 is TGTGCCAGCAGGTCTCAGGGGGCCCCTCAAGAGACCCAGTACTTC. Full variable domain (missing parts from reference TRBV2 and TRBJ2-5): EPEVTQTPSHQVTQMGQEVILRCVPISNHLYFYWYRQILGQKVEFLVSFYNNEISEKSEIFDDQFSVERPDGSNFTLKIRSTKLEDSAMYFCASRSQGAPQETQYFGPGTRLLVL.